Listed here is a single T cell receptor beta chain. The source of the sample is a study of blood T cell repertoires in COVID-19. Looking at the study overall: The samples span acute and convalescent COVID-19 from the United States, Italy and Spain. PBMCs, B-cell-depleted T cells, or T cells were the source of the cDNA or gDNA that made up the material.

The CDR3 has 11 amino acids. Trimming took off 9 bases at V and 6 bases at J, with 11 bases between the two ends. Germline V gene data show CDR1 as MDHEN and CDR2 as SYDVKM. Followed longitudinally, the Seattle patients had been enrolled during active infection. In the original processing: Amplifying reference gene primers gave estimates of nucleated cell counts. Repertoires were generated with immunoSEQ multiplex PCR, while TCRdb's copy carries only in-frame clones and drops some. V and J calls and clone size are those listed in that table; D and trimming were worked out from the DNA. The sample records 250,000 to 300,000 clones, approximately 86% being singletons.

The J gene is TRBJ1-1, the V gene TRBV28; D is ambiguous. The specimen sequenced was peripheral blood. This TCR came from an older woman with COVID-19, enrolled during active disease. CDR3 DNA sequence: TGTGCCAGTTGGGCCTTGGCTGAAGCTTTCTTT. The encoded protein is CASWALAEAFF.